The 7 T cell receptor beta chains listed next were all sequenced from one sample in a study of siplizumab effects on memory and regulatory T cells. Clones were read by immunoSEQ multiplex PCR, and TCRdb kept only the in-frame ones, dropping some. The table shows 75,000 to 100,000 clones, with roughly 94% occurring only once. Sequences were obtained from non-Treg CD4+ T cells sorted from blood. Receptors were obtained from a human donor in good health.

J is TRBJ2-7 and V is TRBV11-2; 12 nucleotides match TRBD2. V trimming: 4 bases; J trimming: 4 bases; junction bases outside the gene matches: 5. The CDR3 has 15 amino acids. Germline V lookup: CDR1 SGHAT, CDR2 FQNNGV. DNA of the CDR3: TGTGCCAGCAGCTCTAGCGGGAGGGTCCAGTACGAGCAGTACTTC. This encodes CASSSSGRVQYEQYF.

The CDR3 DNA follows: TGTGCCAGCAACCTGGGGGCGGGAGCCACAGATACGCAGTATTTT. Its protein is CASNLGAGATDTQYF. The chain carries TRBV27 and TRBJ2-3, with a possible D match to TRBD2 (7 bases). Trimming stripped 7 bases from V and 2 bases from J, with 16 bases between. Germline-derived CDR1 and CDR2 are MNHEY and SMNVEV (reference sequence). The CDR3 runs to 15 residues.

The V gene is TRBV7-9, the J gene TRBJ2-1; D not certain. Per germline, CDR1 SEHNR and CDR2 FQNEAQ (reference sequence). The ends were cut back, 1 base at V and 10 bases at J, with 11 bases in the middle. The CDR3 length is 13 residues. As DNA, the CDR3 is TGTGCCAGCAGCTTAGGTTGGAGCAAGGAGCAGTTCTTC. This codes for CASSLGWSKEQFF.

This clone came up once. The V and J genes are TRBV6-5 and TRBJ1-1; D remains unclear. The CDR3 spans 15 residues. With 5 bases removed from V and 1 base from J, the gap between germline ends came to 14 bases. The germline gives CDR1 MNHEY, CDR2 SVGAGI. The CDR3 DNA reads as TGTGCCAGCAGTCCCAACTTAAGGGCGAACACTGAAGCTTTCTTT. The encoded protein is CASSPNLRANTEAFF.

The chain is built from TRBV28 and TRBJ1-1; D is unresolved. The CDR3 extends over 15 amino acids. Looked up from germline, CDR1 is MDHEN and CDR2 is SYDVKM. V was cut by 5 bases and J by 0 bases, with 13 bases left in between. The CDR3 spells CASSPSTSLNTEAFF. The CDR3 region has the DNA TGTGCCAGCAGTCCAAGTACCAGTTTGAACACTGAAGCTTTCTTT. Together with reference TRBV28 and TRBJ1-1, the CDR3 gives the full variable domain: DVKVTQSSRYLVKRTGEKVFLECVQDMDHENMFWYRQDPGLGLRLIYFSYDVKMKEKGDIPEGYSVSREKKERFSLILESASTNQTSMYLCASSPSTSLNTEAFFGQGTRLTVV.

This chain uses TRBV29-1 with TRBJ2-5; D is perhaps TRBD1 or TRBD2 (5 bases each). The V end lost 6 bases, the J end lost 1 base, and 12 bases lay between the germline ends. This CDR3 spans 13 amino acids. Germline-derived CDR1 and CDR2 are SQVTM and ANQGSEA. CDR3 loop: CSVGDGAQETQYF. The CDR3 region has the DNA TGCAGCGTGGGAGATGGGGCCCAAGAGACCCAGTACTTC.

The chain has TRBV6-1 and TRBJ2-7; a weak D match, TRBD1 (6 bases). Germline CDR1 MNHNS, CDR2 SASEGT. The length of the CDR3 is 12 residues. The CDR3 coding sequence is TGTGCGAGTGGGGGCAGGGGTTACGAGCAGTACTTC. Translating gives CASGGRGYEQYF.